This T cell receptor (beta chain) was profiled in a study of vaccination and CD4 T cells after COVID-19 (dated by TCRdb to 2022 to 2024). Looking at the study overall: SARS-CoV-2 positivity had been established in the convalescent patients by nasal swab PCR, and mild disease was recorded in several of these patients and severe disease in one. Six males and four females were included in the convalescent cohort, with two Hispanic individuals, seven Caucasians, two Asians and one multiracial person represented. Post-COVID blood samples were collected from convalescent patients a median of roughly 100 days after diagnosis, with a range of roughly 30 to 161 days. For a few convalescent patients, samples were collected at an early post-vaccination timepoint (day 14) as well as at a late post-vaccination timepoint (days 161 to 241). Post-vaccine blood samples were obtained a median of approximately 70 days after the second vaccine dose, with a range of roughly 14 to 241 days. Each participant got two doses of either the Pfizer-BioNTech BNT162b2 vaccine (n=8) or the Moderna mRNA-1273 vaccine (n=2). In around 10 COVID-19 convalescent patients and a few infection-naive healthy vaccine recipients, researchers compared the spike-specific CD4+ TCR repertoire from before mRNA vaccination with the repertoire from after. Findings and caveats that apply to the study as a whole: In convalescent patients, a median approximately 86% of post-vaccine SARS-CoV-2-reactive clones were detected only after vaccination, and vaccine-specific priming was suggested by this finding. The study included relatively few convalescent patients and did not analyze early timepoints after natural infection. Nearly all vaccine-specific clones in convalescent patients (304 of 307) were mono-reactive for SARS-CoV-2 spike rather than cross-reactive with common cold coronaviruses. The median count of SARS-CoV-2-reactive clonotypes went up from 20 to 25 after infection to 38 after vaccination, although the change was not significant.

To prepare the library, PCR was applied. Reads for this sample came from an Illumina iSeq 100. Under the source paper's analysis protocol: Non-productive sequences were filtered out, and CDR3s that did not start with C, did not end with F or W, or were shorter than 7 amino acids were discarded. Levenshtein distances (stringdist) and unrooted phylogenetic trees (ape) in R version 3.6.1 were used to assess CDR3 homology. TCRdb applied fastp at Q25 and MiXCR to the public reads, then kept only in-frame beta chains. Every distinct CDR3 protein forms one entry, paired with its most common genes and DNA. V and J calls and clone size were set by TCRdb, not the authors. In this sample the table shows about 36,000 distinct CDR3 sequences, about 35% of which occur a single time. The leading ten clones occupy 5.8% of the sample. The time point label here, explained by the study, means: late sampling 161 to 241 days after vaccination in a few convalescent patients. The convalescent patients' positive SARS-CoV-2 PCR tests were from March to December 2020, which was before the Alpha, Beta and Delta variants emerged in the United States. PBMCs were separated from whole blood using Ficoll-Paque Plus gradient centrifugation and then either used fresh or cryopreserved at -140C.

The CDR3 holds 13 amino acids from the cysteine to the phenylalanine. Just the 39-base CDR3 DNA is kept, in frame starting at base 1. Based on the germline V gene, the CDR1 and CDR2 sequences are MNHEY and SVGEGT. This clonotype turned up a few times. Its recognized antigen is unknown. Per-base qualities were not stored, and no clone one base away is much larger. The rearrangement joined TRBV6-2 or TRBV6-3 to TRBJ2-7, with the D call perhaps TRBD1 or TRBD2, each one matching 5 bases. The TCR sequence derives from a human donor who had recovered from COVID-19. Source: CD4+ T cells from blood, taken about 7 months after SARS-CoV-2 vaccination. The CDR3 loop reads CVSRQSGGYEQYF. The bases read TGTGTCAGTCGTCAGAGTGGGGGCTACGAGCAGTACTTC.